Presented here are 21 T cell receptor beta chains from one specimen sequenced in a study of blood T cells in healthy people across ages. Using a J-beta primer mix together with a sample-barcoded 5' primer, a second PCR was run for roughly 7 to 11 cycles. TCRdb re-called the 5' RACE reads with MiXCR, one entry per CDR3 protein. The table has fewer than 2 million distinct CDR3 sequences, roughly two fifths seen once; the top ten hold 23%. The sequencing sample was made of blood. These receptor sequences come from a human donor in good health.

This clonotype has a handful of counts. The V gene is TRBV7-2, the J gene TRBJ2-3; no clear D. The V and J ends lost 5 bases and 2 bases respectively, with 14 bases between them. Germline CDR1 SGHTA, CDR2 FQGNSA. CDR3 length: 15 residues. The CDR3 DNA reads as TGTGCCAGCAGCCCCTCGACACCCTTCACAGATACGCAGTATTTT. Protein: CASSPSTPFTDTQYF.

This clonotype occurred many times. V usage is TRBV20-1 and J usage is TRBJ2-3; D remains ambiguous. Germline V gene sequence: CDR1 DFQATT, CDR2 SNEGSKA (reference sequence). The CDR3 has 15 amino acids. The ends were cut back, 0 bases at V and 5 bases at J, with 15 bases in the middle. CDR3: CSAREPVVAQDTQYF. The CDR3 region has the DNA TGCAGTGCTAGAGAACCGGTAGTAGCACAAGATACGCAGTATTTT.

The table lists this clonotype with a few counts. Compared with germline, one end of the junction differs, possibly owing to a read error. This sequence joins TRBV9 and TRBJ1-4, with a possible D match to TRBD1 (5 bases). Germline values: CDR1 SGDLS, CDR2 YYNGEE. The CDR3 is 18 residues long. CDR3: CASSVGPDGGSHSEKPFF. The CDR3 DNA follows: TGTGCCAGCAGCGTAGGTCCCGACGGGGGATCTCATAGTGAAAAACCGTTTTTT.

About this clonotype: An end of the junction differs from the germline gene, which may be a read error. The chain recombines TRBV6-5 with TRBJ1-6, with D unresolved. The CDR3 is 12 amino acids. CDR1 and CDR2 from the germline V gene are MNHEY and SVGAGI. The CDR3 spells CAISSLDSPLHF. Here the CDR3 DNA reads TGTGCCATCAGTTCCTTGGATTCACCCCTCCACTTT.

This clonotype was counted ten times or more. The V and J genes are TRBV5-1 and TRBJ2-7, with D possibly being TRBD1 (5 bases). The germline V gene has CDR1 SGHRS and CDR2 YFSETQ. V was cut by 4 bases and J by 0 bases, with 14 bases left in between. The CDR3 loop spans 15 amino acids. The CDR3 nucleotides read TGCGCCAGCAGCCTGGGGCAGCCTTTCTCCTACGAGCAGTACTTC. Its protein product is CASSLGQPFSYEQYF.

CDR3: CASRHFTSGLTGELFF. The CDR3 bases are TGTGCCAGCAGACACTTTACTAGCGGTTTGACCGGGGAGCTGTTTTTT. The chain has TRBV2 and TRBJ2-2; 8 bases fit TRBD2. The length of the CDR3 is 16 residues. Losses at the gene ends were 6 bases for V and 5 bases for J; bases not matched to a gene: 11. CDR1 is SNHLY, CDR2 FYNNEI, per germline.

V and J are TRBV4-1 and TRBJ2-7; TRBD1 matches 9 bases. CDR1 is MGHRA, CDR2 YSYEKL, per germline. The CDR3 consists of 16 residues. V lost 1 base and J lost 4; bases outside the gene matches: 8. CDR3 bases: TGCGCCAGCAGCCAAGGGCAAACAGGGGGCTTATACGAGCAGTACTTC. It translates to CASSQGQTGGLYEQYF.

This clonotype was counted between two and nine times. This chain connects TRBV6-2 or TRBV6-3 to TRBJ2-5, with 10 bases identical to TRBD1. Germline V gives CDR1 MNHEY, CDR2 SVGEGT. J lost 8 bases, V lost 9 bases, and 9 bases had no gene match. The CDR3 is 13 residues long. CDR3 loop: CASSDRGQGTQYF. The CDR3 bases are TGTGCCAGTAGCGACAGGGGGCAAGGTACCCAGTACTTC.

The table lists this clonotype with a few counts. The genes are TRBV28 and TRBJ2-5, with D perhaps assigned TRBD1 or TRBD2 (7 bases each). The last part of the DNA fits TRBJ2-7 better; the J call may be wrong. Germline values: CDR1 MDHEN, CDR2 SYDVKM. The CDR3 contains 13 residues. CDR3 in amino acids: CAEMGLQGSEQYF. The CDR3 nucleotides are TGTGCTGAAATGGGACTACAGGGGAGCGAGCAGTACTTC.

The V call is TRBV6-6, the J call TRBJ1-5, with D maybe TRBD1 (6 bases). The CDR3 has 15 residues. The V gene lost 5 bases and the J gene lost 4 bases, with 15 bases spanning the gap. The germline gives CDR1 MNHNY, CDR2 SVGAGI (reference sequence). CDR3 region: CASSARQVGNQPQHF. Written as DNA, the CDR3 is TGTGCCAGCAGTGCCCGACAGGTAGGGAATCAGCCCCAGCATTTT.

The rearrangement links TRBV20-1 to TRBJ2-5; D may be TRBD1 (6 bases). The CDR3 sequence is 16 residues long. Germline CDR1 is DFQATT and CDR2 is SNEGSKA (reference sequence). Trimming took 1 base from V and 3 from J, leaving 18 bases between them. CDR3 DNA sequence: TGCAGTGCTAGAGGGGGTCCCTTCGAGGGGGAAGAGACCCAGTACTTC. Protein sequence: CSARGGPFEGEETQYF.

This clonotype has more than one count but fewer than ten. The chain joins TRBV27 to TRBJ2-7; D is unclear. The V gene's germline CDR1 is MNHEY and CDR2 SMNVEV (reference sequence). Trimming stripped 4 bases from V and 0 bases from J, with 7 bases between. CDR3 length: 13 residues. As DNA, the CDR3 is TGTGCCAGCAGTTGGTCCGCCTCCTACGAGCAGTACTTC. Translation: CASSWSASYEQYF.

The V gene is TRBV7-9, the J gene TRBJ1-2; 7 bases fit TRBD1. The CDR3 has 15 residues. Germline trimming cut 3 bases from V and 2 bases from J; bases unmatched to any gene: 6. Germline V gives CDR1 SEHNR, CDR2 FQNEAQ (reference sequence). The CDR3 region is CASSFQGDRNYGYTF. DNA for the CDR3: TGTGCCAGCAGCTTCCAGGGGGACAGAAACTATGGCTACACCTTC.

V usage is TRBV11-1 and J usage is TRBJ2-7; perhaps TRBD2 as D (5 bases). Germline assignment: CDR1 SGHAT and CDR2 FQDESV (reference sequence). The CDR3 contains 14 residues. V was cut by 4 bases and J by 6 bases, with 16 bases left in between. CDR3 sequence reads: CASSYGLSSSEQYF. The CDR3, as DNA: TGTGCCAGCAGCTATGGACTCTCGAGTTCCGAGCAGTACTTC.

The table lists this clonotype with a few counts. J is TRBJ2-7 and V is TRBV27; 7 bases line up with TRBD1. This CDR3 contains 16 residues. V shed 0 bases and J 0 bases; nucleotides not matched to a gene: 5. Germline V gives CDR1 MNHEY, CDR2 SMNVEV (reference sequence). The CDR3 sequence is CASSLSKGAISYEQYF. In nucleotides, the CDR3 is TGTGCCAGCAGTTTATCGAAGGGGGCAATCTCCTACGAGCAGTACTTC.

This sequence joins TRBV5-1 and TRBJ1-2; D ambiguous. The V gene lost 5 bases and the J gene lost 6 bases, with 23 bases spanning the gap. In germline, CDR1 is SGHRS, CDR2 YFSETQ. This CDR3 spans 16 amino acids. The CDR3, as DNA: TGCGCCAGCAGGAGATCCGGCCCCCAGGTGCCCGATGGCTACACCTTC. Amino acid sequence: CASRRSGPQVPDGYTF.

To note about this clonotype: Since a much larger clone is just one base distant, this may be a read error. The gene calls are TRBV12-3 or TRBV12-4 and TRBJ2-1, with 8 positions matching TRBD1. V gave up 5 bases and J gave up 10 bases; unmatched junction bases: 13. The CDR3 spans 15 residues. CDR3 sequence reads: CASSPDQAGGIEQFF. The CDR3 DNA reads as TGTGCCAGCAGTCCAGACCAAGCAGGGGGCATAGAGCAGTTCTTC.

The J gene is TRBJ2-1, the V gene TRBV6-1; 7 nucleotides align to TRBD1. V shed 4 bases and J 5 bases; nucleotides not matched to a gene: 11. Germline CDR1 MNHNS, CDR2 SASEGT. There are 16 residues in the CDR3. Here the CDR3 reads CASSGILGQRHNEQFF. For the CDR3, the DNA is TGTGCCAGCAGTGGGATTCTGGGACAGCGCCACAATGAGCAGTTCTTC.

A few counts support this clonotype. This sequence joins TRBV6-1 and TRBJ2-1; 7 nucleotides match TRBD1. The CDR3 extends over 15 amino acids. Germline V gene data show CDR1 as MNHNS and CDR2 as SASEGT. J gave up 4 bases and V 2 bases, and 5 bases lay outside the gene matches. The CDR3 sequence: CASSETGTVYNEQFF. Here the CDR3 DNA reads TGTGCCAGCAGTGAAACGGGGACAGTTTACAATGAGCAGTTCTTC.

This clonotype was seen more than once but under ten times. The rearrangement joins TRBV20-1 to TRBJ2-1; 7 bases are shared with TRBD1. Germline trimming cut 6 bases from V and 0 bases from J; bases unmatched to any gene: 8. The germline CDR1 and CDR2 sequences are DFQATT and SNEGSKA (reference sequence). The CDR3 runs to 15 residues. CDR3 in DNA: TGCAGTGCCTCGACAGGGTCAAGCTCCTACAATGAGCAGTTCTTC. Its protein is CSASTGSSSYNEQFF.

The J gene is TRBJ1-2, the V gene TRBV9, with 7 bases aligning to TRBD1. This CDR3 comprises 13 residues. Germline-derived CDR1 and CDR2 are SGDLS and YYNGEE. V lost 6 bases and J lost 8; bases outside the gene matches: 10. The DNA of the CDR3 is TGTGCCAGCACCCACGAGGGGGCGGGAGGCTACACCTTC. Translation: CASTHEGAGGYTF.